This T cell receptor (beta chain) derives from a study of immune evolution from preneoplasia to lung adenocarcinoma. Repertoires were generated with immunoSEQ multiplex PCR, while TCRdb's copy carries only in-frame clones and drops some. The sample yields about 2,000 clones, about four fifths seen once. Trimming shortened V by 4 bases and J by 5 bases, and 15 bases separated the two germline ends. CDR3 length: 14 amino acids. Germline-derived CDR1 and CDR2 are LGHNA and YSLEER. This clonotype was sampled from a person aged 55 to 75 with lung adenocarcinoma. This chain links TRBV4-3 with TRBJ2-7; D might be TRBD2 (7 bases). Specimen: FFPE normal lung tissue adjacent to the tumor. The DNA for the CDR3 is TGCGCCAGCAGCCTTTGGGGGGGGCGGGACGAGCAGTACTTC. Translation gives CASSLWGGRDEQYF.